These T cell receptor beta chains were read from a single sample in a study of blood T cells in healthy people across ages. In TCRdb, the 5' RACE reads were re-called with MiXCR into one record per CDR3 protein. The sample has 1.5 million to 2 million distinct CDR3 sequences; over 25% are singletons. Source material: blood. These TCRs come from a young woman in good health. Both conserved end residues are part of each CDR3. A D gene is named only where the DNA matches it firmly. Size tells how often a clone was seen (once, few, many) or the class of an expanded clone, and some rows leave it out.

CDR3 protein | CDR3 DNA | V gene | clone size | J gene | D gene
CASSFALAGRNTIYF | TGTGCCAGCAGTTTCGCTCTGGCAGGACGAAACACCATATATTTT | TRBV12-3/TRBV12-4 | - | TRBJ1-3 | -
CSVIGARGTSGGNEQFF | TGCAGCGTTATAGGGGCTAGGGGAACTAGCGGGGGCAATGAGCAGTTCTTC | TRBV29-1 | - | TRBJ2-1 | TRBD2
CSAGRTGFLNTEAFF | TGCAGTGCTGGAAGGACAGGATTTTTGAACACTGAAGCTTTCTTT | TRBV20-1 | few | TRBJ1-1 | TRBD1
CASSYSYQPGEQYF | TGTGCCAGCAGTTACTCGTACCAGCCAGGCGAGCAGTACTTC | TRBV6-5 | many | TRBJ2-7 | -
CASSFAGTEQFF | TGCGCCAGCAGCTTTGCGGGGACCGAGCAGTTCTTC | TRBV5-1 | once | TRBJ2-1 | -
CASSLAAGVSGELFF | TGTGCCAGCAGCTTAGCGGCAGGGGTGTCCGGGGAGCTGTTTTTT | TRBV7-8 | few | TRBJ2-2 | -
CASSLGTSGSGDEQFF | TGTGCCAGCAGCTTAGGGACTAGCGGGAGCGGGGATGAGCAGTTCTTC | TRBV11-2 | - | TRBJ2-1 | TRBD2
CSARNRDSAMNTEAFF | TGCAGTGCTAGGAACCGGGACTCCGCCATGAACACTGAAGCTTTCTTT | TRBV20-1 | - | TRBJ1-1 | -
CASSPNDRWRRGTLHF | TGTGCCAGCAGCCCAAACGACAGGTGGCGACGCGGAACCCTCCACTTT | TRBV7-9 | few | TRBJ1-6 | -
CASSLGQEAGELFF | TGCGCCAGCAGCTTGGGACAGGAGGCCGGGGAGCTGTTTTTT | TRBV5-1 | - | TRBJ2-2 | -
CSARAQGSYNSPLHF | TGCAGTGCTAGAGCTCAGGGCTCCTATAATTCACCCCTCCACTTT | TRBV20-1 | few | TRBJ1-6 | -
CAGRTSGNQETQYF | TGTGCCGGCAGGACTAGCGGGAACCAAGAGACCCAGTACTTC | TRBV6-6 | - | TRBJ2-5 | TRBD2
CASSLGLTGSYGYTF | TGCGCCAGCAGCTTGGGACTAACAGGGTCCTATGGCTACACCTTC | TRBV5-1 | - | TRBJ1-2 | -
CATSSAGGRTDTQYF | TGTGCCACCTCCTCCGCGGGGGGGCGGACAGATACGCAGTATTTT | TRBV24-1 | - | TRBJ2-3 | TRBD2
CSARDRGIGYGYTF | TGCAGTGCTAGAGACCGGGGAATAGGCTATGGCTACACCTTC | TRBV20-1 | many | TRBJ1-2 | -
CASSLDAQLTNTEAFF | TGCGCCAGCAGCTTGGATGCACAACTTACGAACACTGAAGCTTTCTTT | TRBV5-1 | - | TRBJ1-1 | -
CASSQAPRGFPYEQYF | TGTGCCAGCAGCCAAGCCCCCCGGGGCTTCCCCTACGAGCAGTACTTC | TRBV3-1 | many | TRBJ2-7 | -
CSATHPREGNEQFF | TGCAGTGCAACCCACCCCAGGGAGGGCAATGAGCAGTTCTTC | TRBV20-1 | - | TRBJ2-1 | TRBD2
CSARVDPNQPKHF | TGCAGTGCTAGAGTCGACCCGAATCAGCCCAAGCATTTT | TRBV20-1 | few | TRBJ1-5 | -
CASSPPGLSILHF | TGTGCCAGCAGTCCCCCGGGCCTCTCTATCCTCCACTTT | TRBV6-2/TRBV6-3 | few | TRBJ1-6 | -
CAISGTSDNEQFF | TGTGCCATCAGTGGGACTAGCGACAATGAGCAGTTCTTC | TRBV10-3 | - | TRBJ2-1 | TRBD2
CASSSRGSYSNQPQHF | TGTGCCAGCAGTTCCAGAGGATCCTATAGCAATCAGCCCCAGCATTTT | TRBV12-3/TRBV12-4 | few | TRBJ1-5 | -